This TCR beta chain was observed in a study of cytomegalovirus exposure and HLA in healthy donors. The study's findings and limits: The listing of 150 or so TCR beta chains classed them as cytomegalovirus-associated.

Trimming removed 6 bases from V and 4 bases from J, with 16 bases in between. The germline V gene encodes CDR1 MDHEN and CDR2 SYDVKM. The CDR3 has 15 residues. The PCR ran on 60 Vbeta and 13 Jbeta primers. Repertoires were generated with immunoSEQ multiplex PCR, while TCRdb's copy carries only in-frame clones and drops some. The sample lists around 130,000 clones; over 60% were seen once. About this clone itself: Its target is not known.

The sample taken for sequencing was PBMCs. The rearrangement uses TRBV28 and TRBJ1-5; tentatively, D is TRBD1 (6 bases). This clonotype was obtained from a man between 18 and 35 years old in good health and CMV-seronegative. The CDR3 DNA sequence: TGTGCCAGCAGCTCGAGTCGGGGGGCGAATCAGCCCCAGCATTTT. As protein: CASSSSRGANQPQHF.